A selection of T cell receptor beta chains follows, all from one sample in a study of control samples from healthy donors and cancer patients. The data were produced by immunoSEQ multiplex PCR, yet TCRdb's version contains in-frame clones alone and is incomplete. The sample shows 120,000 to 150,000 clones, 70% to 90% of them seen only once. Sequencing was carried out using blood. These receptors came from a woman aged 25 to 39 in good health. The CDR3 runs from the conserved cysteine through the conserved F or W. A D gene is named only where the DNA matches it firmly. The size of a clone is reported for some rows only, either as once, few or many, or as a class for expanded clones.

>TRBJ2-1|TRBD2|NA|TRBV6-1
TGTGCCAGCAGTGGCCGACTAGGACTAGACCACCACAATGAGCAGTTCTTC
CASSGRLGLDHHNEQFF
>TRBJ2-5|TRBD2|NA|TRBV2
TGTGCCAGCAGCGGGGGGACTAGCGGGATGGAGACCCAGTACTTC
CASSGGTSGMETQYF
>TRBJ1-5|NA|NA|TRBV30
TGTGCCTGGAGTGTTAAGGGTGGGGACCAGCCCCAGCATTTT
CAWSVKGGDQPQHF
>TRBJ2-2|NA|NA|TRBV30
TGTGCCTGGACCCTACGGCCCGACACCGGGGAGCTGTTTTTT
CAWTLRPDTGELFF
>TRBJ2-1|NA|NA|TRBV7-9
TGTGCCAGCAGCGTAGATTGGGATGAGCAGTTCTTC
CASSVDWDEQFF
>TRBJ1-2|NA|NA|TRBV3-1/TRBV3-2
TGTGCCAGCAGCCCGAGGGTAGGGGTTGGCTATGGCTACACCTTC
CASSPRVGVGYGYTF
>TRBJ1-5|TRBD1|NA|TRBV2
TGTGCCAGCAGGGGGGGACAGGCCCTAAATCAGCCCCAGCATTTT
CASRGGQALNQPQHF
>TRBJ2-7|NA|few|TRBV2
TGTGCCAGCAGTGACGCAGGGGCGGGGGTCGAGCAGTACTTC
CASSDAGAGVEQYF
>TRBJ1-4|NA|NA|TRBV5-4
TGTGCCAGCAGCTTGGATGTGGGAAAACTGTTTTTT
CASSLDVGKLFF
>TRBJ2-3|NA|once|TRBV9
TGTGCCAGCAGCGGGCAGGCCCCAGATACGCAGTATTTT
CASSGQAPDTQYF
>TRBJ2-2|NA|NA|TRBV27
TGTGCCAGCAGTTTACGAACCGGGGAGCTGTTTTTT
CASSLRTGELFF
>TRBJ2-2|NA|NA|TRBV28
TGTGCCAGCAGTTCGGGACAGGCCTTTGGGAGGGCCGGCACCGGGGAGCTGTTTTTT
CASSSGQAFGRAGTGELFF
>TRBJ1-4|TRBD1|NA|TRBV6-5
TGTGCCAGCAGTCCCCGGGACAGAACTAATGAAAAACTGTTTTTT
CASSPRDRTNEKLFF
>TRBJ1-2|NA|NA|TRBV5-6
TGTGCCAGCAGCTCGGGTGGGGGCGAATATGGCTACACCTTC
CASSSGGGEYGYTF
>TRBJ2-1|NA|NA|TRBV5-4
TGTGCCAGCAGTGCCCAGCGGTCTAATGAGCAGTTCTTC
CASSAQRSNEQFF
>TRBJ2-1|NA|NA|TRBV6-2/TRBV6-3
TGTGCCAGCAGTTACCCCCAGTATGAGCAGTTCTTC
CASSYPQYEQFF
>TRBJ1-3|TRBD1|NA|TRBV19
TGTGCCAGTAGTACCGGGACAGACAGCTCTGGAAACACCATATATTTT
CASSTGTDSSGNTIYF
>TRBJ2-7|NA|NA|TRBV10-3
TGTGCCATCAGTGGGGCCAGGAGCTCCTACGAGCAGTACTTC
CAISGARSSYEQYF
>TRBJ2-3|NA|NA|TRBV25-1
TGTGCCAGCAGTGAATGGGTATCGAGTAGCCCTGGAGCAGATACGCAGTATTTT
CASSEWVSSSPGADTQYF
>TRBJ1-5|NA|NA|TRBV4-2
TGTGCCAGCAGCCAAGGGACAGATCAGCCCCAGCATTTT
CASSQGTDQPQHF
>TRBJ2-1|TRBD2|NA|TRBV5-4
TGTGCCAGCAGCTCCGGACTAGCCGCCAACAATGAGCAGTTCTTC
CASSSGLAANNEQFF
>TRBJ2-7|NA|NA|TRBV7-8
TGTGCCAGCAGTTGGGTCATACTAGTGGGAGAGCAGTACTTC
CASSWVILVGEQYF
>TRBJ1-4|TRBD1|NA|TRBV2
TGTGCCAGCAGGACAGGGGGGGCTAATGAAAAACTGTTTTTT
CASRTGGANEKLFF
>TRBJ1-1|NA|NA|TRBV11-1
TGTGCCAGCAGCTTAGCAGTTGATTTTGAAGCTTTCTTT
CASSLAVDFEAFF
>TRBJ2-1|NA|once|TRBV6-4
TGTGCCAGCACCGAAGGACCCAATTCTGATGAGCAGTTCTTC
CASTEGPNSDEQFF
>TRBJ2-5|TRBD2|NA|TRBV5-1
TGCGCCAGCAGCGCTGGGACTAGCGGGGTACAAGAGACCCAGTACTTC
CASSAGTSGVQETQYF
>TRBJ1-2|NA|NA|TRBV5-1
TGCGCCAGCAGCTCTGTCGGGGGGACTAACTATGGCTACACCTTC
CASSSVGGTNYGYTF
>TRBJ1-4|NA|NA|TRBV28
TGTGCCAGCAGTTTAACCCCAGGCGGAAAACTGTTTTTT
CASSLTPGGKLFF
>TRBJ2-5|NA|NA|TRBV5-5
TGTGCCAGCAGCTTTTTTGGCGGGGTGGGGGAAGAGACCCAGTACTTC
CASSFFGGVGEETQYF
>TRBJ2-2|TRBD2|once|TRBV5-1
TGCGCCAGCAGCTTGGGGCTAGCGGGTAACACCGGGGAGCTGTTTTTT
CASSLGLAGNTGELFF
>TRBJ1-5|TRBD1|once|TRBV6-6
TGTGCCAGCAGAGGATCAGGGGGCGATCAGCCCCAGCATTTT
CASRGSGGDQPQHF
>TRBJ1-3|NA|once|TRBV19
TGTGCCAGTAGTTTCACAGGGACCTCAAGCTCTGGAAACACCATATATTTT
CASSFTGTSSSGNTIYF
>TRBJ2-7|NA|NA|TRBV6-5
TGTGCCAGCAGAGGGGTTACCTACGAGCAGTACTTC
CASRGVTYEQYF
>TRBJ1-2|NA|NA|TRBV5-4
TGTGCCAGCAGCCCCCGGCCAGAGCCGGATGGCTACACCTTC
CASSPRPEPDGYTF
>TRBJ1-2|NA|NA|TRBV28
TGTGCCAGCAGCCGAGGTGGGGGCTATGGCTACACCTTC
CASSRGGGYGYTF
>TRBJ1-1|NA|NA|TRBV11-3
TGTGCCAGCAGCTTACAGGGAGAGGGGGCTGAAGCTTTCTTT
CASSLQGEGAEAFF
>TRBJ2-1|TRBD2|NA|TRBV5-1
TGCGCCAGCAGCCCCTGGACTAGCGGGAGGACTCCCAATGAGCAGTTCTTC
CASSPWTSGRTPNEQFF
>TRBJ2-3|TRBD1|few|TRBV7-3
TGTGCCAGCAGCTCAACCGGGACAGTGGCAGATACGCAGTATTTT
CASSSTGTVADTQYF
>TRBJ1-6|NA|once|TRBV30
TGTGCCTGGAGTGGGGGATATAATTCACCCCTCCACTTT
CAWSGGYNSPLHF
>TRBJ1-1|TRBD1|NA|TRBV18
TGTGCCAGCTCTCCCACAGGGGGCAACACTGAAGCTTTCTTT
CASSPTGGNTEAFF
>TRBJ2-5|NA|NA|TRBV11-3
TGTGCCAGCAGCTTGCAGTACCAAGAGACCCAGTACTTC
CASSLQYQETQYF
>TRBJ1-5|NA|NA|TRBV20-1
TGCAGTGCTAGTTCCCAAGCGTTATATAGCAATCAGCCCCAGCATTTT
CSASSQALYSNQPQHF
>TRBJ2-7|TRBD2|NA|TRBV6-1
TGTGCCAGCAGTGAGCCACCTAGCGGTCCCTACGAGCAGTACTTC
CASSEPPSGPYEQYF
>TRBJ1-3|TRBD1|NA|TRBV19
TGTGCCAGTAGTATCCCGACAGGGTTTGGAAACACCATATATTTT
CASSIPTGFGNTIYF
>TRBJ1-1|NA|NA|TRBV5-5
TGTGCCAGCAGCTTCGGGTTGGGGCCGTCGAACACTGAAGCTTTCTTT
CASSFGLGPSNTEAFF
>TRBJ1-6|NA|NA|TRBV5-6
TGTGCCAGCAGCCGGGACGGCGAATTCAGGGATCCACCCCTCCACTTT
CASSRDGEFRDPPLHF
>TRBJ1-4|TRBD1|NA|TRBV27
TGTGCCAGCAGTCCCCCGGGACAGGTGGGGGAAAAACTGTTTTTT
CASSPPGQVGEKLFF
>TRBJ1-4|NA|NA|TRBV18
TGTGCCAGCTCACCACGGCTAGACAGAAATGAAAAACTGTTTTTT
CASSPRLDRNEKLFF
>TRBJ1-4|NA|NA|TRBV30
TGTGCCTGGAGTTCAGGGGTGACTAATGAAAAACTGTTTTTT
CAWSSGVTNEKLFF
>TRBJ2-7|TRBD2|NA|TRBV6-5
TGTGCCAGCATTATTAGCGGGAGTCACTACGAGCAGTACTTC
CASIISGSHYEQYF
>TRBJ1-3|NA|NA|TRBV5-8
TGTGCCAGCAGCACCAGGTTGTCTGGAAACACCATATATTTT
CASSTRLSGNTIYF
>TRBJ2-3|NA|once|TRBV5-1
TGCGCCAGCAGCTTGGCGACGGGAGTGGGAGATACGCAGTATTTT
CASSLATGVGDTQYF
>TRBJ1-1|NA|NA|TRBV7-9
TGTGCCAGCAGCTTAGATCGAGCTGAAGCTTTCTTT
CASSLDRAEAFF
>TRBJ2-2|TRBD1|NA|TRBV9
TGTGCCAGCAGCGGGGACAGGGGGCCCGGGGAGCTGTTTTTT
CASSGDRGPGELFF
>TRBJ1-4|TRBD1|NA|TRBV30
TGTGCCTGGCAGGGGGCGGACTCATTATCGCGCGAAAAACTGTTTTTT
CAWQGADSLSREKLFF
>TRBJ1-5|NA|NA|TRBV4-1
TGCGCCAGCAGCCCAGTTTATAGCAATCAGCCCCAGCATTTT
CASSPVYSNQPQHF
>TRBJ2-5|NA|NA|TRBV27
TGTGCCAGCAGTTTATCCGGCAGCAGGGGGACCCAGTACTTC
CASSLSGSRGTQYF
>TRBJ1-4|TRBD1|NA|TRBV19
TGTGCCAGTAGCGCCGGGACAGGGGGAGAAAAACTGTTTTTT
CASSAGTGGEKLFF
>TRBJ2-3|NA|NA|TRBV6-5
TGTGCCAGCAGTTACCTAGGCAGGAGCACAGATACGCAGTATTTT
CASSYLGRSTDTQYF
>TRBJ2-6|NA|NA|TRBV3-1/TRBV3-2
TGTGCCAGCAGCCGCCAAACTCCCGGGGCCAACGTCCTGACTTTC
CASSRQTPGANVLTF